The 21 T cell receptor beta chains in this list originate from one sample, sequenced in a study of T cells in Graves' hyperthyroidism and ophthalmopathy. The CDR3 regions of TCR beta were amplified from RNA transcripts. The HTBI primer set served for first-round RT-PCR of the TCR CDR3. A single record per CDR3 protein comes from TCRdb applying MiXCR to the multiplex PCR reads. Of 300,000 to 450,000 distinct CDR3 sequences detected, about 14% appear once; the ten largest clones hold around 20%. Sequences were obtained from blood. These TCRs come from a woman in her 30s with Graves' ophthalmopathy.

This rearrangement joins TRBV28 to TRBJ1-5, with D perhaps matching TRBD1 (5 bases). Germline V lookup: CDR1 MDHEN, CDR2 SYDVKM. With 6 bases removed from V and 2 bases from J, the gap between germline ends came to 14 bases. This CDR3 is built from 15 residues. The CDR3: CASRPFWGGNQPQHF. CDR3 sequence (DNA): TGTGCCAGCAGGCCGTTTTGGGGGGGCAATCAGCCCCAGCATTTT.

This clonotype came up many times. The chain combines TRBV27 with TRBJ2-7; D ambiguous. From germline, CDR1 is MNHEY and CDR2 SMNVEV (reference sequence). The germline V and J ends were trimmed by 6 bases and 8 bases, with 11 bases remaining between them. The CDR3 runs to 11 residues. The CDR3 spells CASSPLRKQYF. DNA for the CDR3: TGTGCCAGCAGCCCCCTTAGGAAGCAGTACTTC.

In this sample, this clonotype turned up many times. The V call is TRBV13, the J call TRBJ1-5; TRBD1 agrees at 7 bases. The CDR3 has 16 amino acids. In germline, CDR1 is PRHDT, CDR2 FYEKMQ (reference sequence). J was trimmed by 1 base and V by 4 bases; bases with no gene match: 7. The DNA of the CDR3 is TGTGCCAGCAGCTCCGGGGGGACAGTCAGCAATCAGCCCCAGCATTTT. Residues: CASSSGGTVSNQPQHF.

This clonotype was seen ten or more times. With a much larger clone just one base away, this may be a read error. The chain joins TRBV6-1 to TRBJ1-2; D might be TRBD1 (6 bases). V lost 5 bases and J 6 bases, leaving 13 bases between the germline ends. The CDR3 runs 13 residues. Germline assignment: CDR1 MNHNS and CDR2 SASEGT. The CDR3, as DNA: TGTGCCAGCAGTCGCAGGGGAGGGGATGGCTACACCTTC. Translating it yields CASSRRGGDGYTF.

As concerns this clonotype: Given a much more abundant clone one base away, this may be a read error. The V call is TRBV28, the J call TRBJ1-6; a weak D match, TRBD1 (6 bases). Germline CDR1 and CDR2: MDHEN and SYDVKM. Trimming stripped 8 bases from V and 7 bases from J, with 12 bases between. The CDR3 contains 13 residues. The DNA for the CDR3 is TGTGCCAGCTTGGGGGGGCTCAATTCACCCCTCCACTTT. Translated, it gives CASLGGLNSPLHF.

This rearrangement joins TRBV5-6 to TRBJ1-1; D remains unclear. Germline V lookup: CDR1 SGHDT, CDR2 YYEEEE. This CDR3 spans 15 amino acids. The V end lost 4 bases, the J end lost 5 bases, and 18 bases lay between the germline ends. The CDR3 is CASSVGYGRGTEAFF. DNA of the CDR3: TGTGCCAGCAGCGTCGGATACGGGCGTGGAACTGAAGCTTTCTTT.

This clonotype was picked up a small number of times. For the CDR3, the DNA is TGTGCCAGCAGCCCGAACCCCCCGAACACCGGGGAGCTGTTTTTT. Translated, it gives CASSPNPPNTGELFF. The chain employs TRBV27 and TRBJ2-2; D ambiguous. Trimming shortened V by 6 bases and J by 0 bases, and 11 bases separated the two germline ends. Germline-derived CDR1 and CDR2 are MNHEY and SMNVEV (reference sequence). This CDR3 is 15 amino acids long.

This clonotype was seen a few times. V is TRBV15 and J is TRBJ1-6; no firm D call. Trimming stripped 2 bases from V and 7 bases from J, with 6 bases between. The germline V gene encodes CDR1 LNHNV and CDR2 YYDKDF (reference sequence). The CDR3 consists of 13 residues. The CDR3 loop reads CATSRQQNSPLHF. In nucleotides, the CDR3 is TGTGCCACCAGCAGACAGCAGAATTCACCCCTCCACTTT.

This clonotype was counted only a few times. The chain recombines TRBV29-1 with TRBJ2-4; a weak D match, TRBD2 (6 bases). The CDR3 loop spans 11 amino acids. In germline, CDR1 is SQVTM, CDR2 ANQGSEA. The V end lost 6 bases, the J end lost 7 bases, and 10 bases lay between the germline ends. The CDR3 nucleotides read TGCAGCGTGGAGGGAGTGAACATTCAGTACTTC. Protein: CSVEGVNIQYF.

This clonotype occurred many times. The V and J genes are TRBV7-8 and TRBJ1-2; D might be TRBD1 (6 bases). V dropped 3 bases and J dropped 8 bases, with 22 bases sitting between them. CDR1 and CDR2 (germline): SGHVS, FQNEAQ. The CDR3 extends over 16 amino acids. The CDR3 loop is CASSLAADSFKKGYTF. CDR3 DNA sequence: TGTGCCAGCAGCTTGGCCGCGGACAGCTTCAAAAAGGGCTACACCTTC.

This clonotype was seen at least ten times. This chain joins TRBV3-1 and TRBJ1-1; D is possibly TRBD1 (5 bases). Germline V gives CDR1 LGHDT, CDR2 YNNKEL (reference sequence). Trimming left V 1 base short and J 9 bases short, with 9 bases between. The CDR3 spans 12 residues. As DNA, the CDR3 is TGTGCCAGCAGCCAAGGAGAGGGGAAAGCTTTCTTT. Its protein product is CASSQGEGKAFF.

This clonotype was recorded a few times. The chain joins TRBV28 to TRBJ1-2; 7 positions match TRBD1. The CDR3 has 15 residues. CDR1 and CDR2 from the germline V gene are MDHEN and SYDVKM. Trimming removed 7 bases from V and 6 bases from J; junction bases left unmatched: 14. CDR3 nucleotide sequence: TGTGCCAGCACCAGACAGGGAGGCCCTGGGGATGGCTACACCTTC. This sequence encodes CASTRQGGPGDGYTF.

This clonotype was observed many times. The chain recombines TRBV6-1 with TRBJ2-3; 8 bases are shared with TRBD2. Losses at the gene ends were 6 bases for V and 1 base for J; bases not matched to a gene: 6. Germline lookup yields CDR1 MNHNS and CDR2 SASEGT. The CDR3 loop spans 15 amino acids. CDR3 in DNA: TGTGCCAGCAGGCTAAGCGGGGGTCGCACAGATACGCAGTATTTT. Protein sequence: CASRLSGGRTDTQYF.

This clonotype turned up a few times. The genes are TRBV12-3 or TRBV12-4 and TRBJ2-3; D is possibly TRBD1 (6 bases). This CDR3 comprises 13 residues. Trimming removed 7 bases from V and 2 bases from J, with 10 bases in between. This chain's CDR3 is CASTRGFTDTQYF. The CDR3 nucleotides are TGTGCCAGCACCAGGGGATTCACAGATACGCAGTATTTT.

This clonotype was picked up a small number of times. This sequence joins TRBV7-3 and TRBJ2-2; D unclear. Germline loops: CDR1 SGHTA, CDR2 FQGTGA. V gave up 1 base and J gave up 4 bases, with 7 bases separating them. The CDR3 extends over 14 amino acids. CDR3 residues: CASSLNFGTGELFF. The CDR3 coding sequence is TGTGCCAGCAGCTTAAATTTTGGCACCGGGGAGCTGTTTTTT.

This clonotype was picked up one time. V is TRBV6-5 and J is TRBJ2-5, with D possibly being TRBD2 (7 bases). The CDR3 contains 16 residues. CDR1 and CDR2 (germline): MNHEY, SVGAGI. V lost 2 bases, J lost 5 bases, and 18 bases lay in between. The CDR3 DNA follows: TGTGCCAGCAGTTACCCACACGGGGGGCCGGGGGAGACCCAGTACTTC. Its protein is CASSYPHGGPGETQYF.

This clonotype was seen only a few times. This chain joins TRBV6-4 and TRBJ1-1; 7 nucleotides line up with TRBD1. The J segment lost 6 bases and the V segment lost 6 bases, leaving 10 bases of the junction unmatched. CDR1 MRHNA and CDR2 SNTAGT come from the germline V gene. The CDR3 has 14 amino acids. The CDR3 coding sequence is TGTGCCAGCAGCCAACGACAGGGTGGGGCTGAAGCTTTCTTT. Translated, it gives CASSQRQGGAEAFF.

The table lists this clonotype with a few counts. This chain links TRBV14 with TRBJ2-7; D gene uncertain. This CDR3 comprises 13 residues. Trimming took off 2 bases at V and 3 bases at J, with 8 bases between the two ends. CDR1 is SGHDN, CDR2 FVKESK, per germline. The CDR3 nucleotides are TGTGCCAGCAGCCAATATCATTTCTACGAGCAGTACTTC. It specifies CASSQYHFYEQYF. The full variable domain, in which reference TRBV14 and TRBJ2-7 provide the parts outside the CDR3, is EAGVTQFPSHSVIEKGQTVTLRCDPISGHDNLYWYRRVMGKEIKFLLHFVKESKQDESGMPNNRFLAERTGGTYSTLKVQPAELEDSGVYFCASSQYHFYEQYFGPGTRLTVT.

This clonotype was recorded a few times. This could be a read error, since a much larger clone is one nucleotide away. CDR3 residues: CSAPHDRGPNQPQHF. The CDR3 DNA follows: TGCAGTGCTCCCCATGACAGGGGTCCAAATCAGCCCCAGCATTTT. The chain carries TRBV20-1 and TRBJ1-5; 8 bases fit TRBD1. The germline CDR1 and CDR2 sequences are DFQATT and SNEGSKA (reference sequence). This CDR3 spans 15 amino acids. J gave up 4 bases and V 5 bases, and 10 bases lay outside the gene matches.

The table lists this clonotype with many counts. CDR3 loop: CASSDWGGNNQPQHF. CDR3 sequence (DNA): TGTGCCAGCAGTGATTGGGGGGGAAACAATCAGCCCCAGCATTTT. The chain is built from TRBV6-1 and TRBJ1-5, with D tentatively TRBD1 (5 bases). The CDR3 is 15 residues long. V gave up 3 bases and J gave up 3 bases, with 12 bases separating them. Germline CDR1 is MNHNS and CDR2 is SASEGT.

As for this clonotype: It may be a read error: a sequence one base away is much more abundant. The chain employs TRBV4-2 and TRBJ2-3, with D unresolved. The CDR3 runs to 15 residues. Germline V lookup: CDR1 LGHNA, CDR2 YNFKEQ. CDR3 loop: CAGSQVDVGTDTQYF. CDR3 sequence (DNA): TGTGCCGGCAGCCAAGTCGACGTGGGCACAGATACGCAGTATTTT.